Listed here are 2 T cell receptor beta chains from one sample, sequenced in a study of T cell responses to AZD1222 COVID-19 vaccine. TCRdb's table, derived via immunoSEQ multiplex PCR, lists solely in-frame clones and lacks some. The sample shows 150,000 to 190,000 clones, less than 90% of them seen only once. Sample: peripheral blood, taken after recovery from COVID-19. The source of these receptors is an adult who had recovered from COVID-19.

The chain employs TRBV6-2 or TRBV6-3 and TRBJ2-7; 7 bases line up with TRBD1. The germline CDR1 and CDR2 sequences are MNHEY and SVGEGT. CDR3 length: 15 residues. V lost 6 bases to trimming and J lost 2 bases; unmatched junction nucleotides: 10. The CDR3 nucleotides are TGTGCCAGCAGCCTCGGGGCAGGGGGAACCTACGAGCAGTACTTC. It encodes CASSLGAGGTYEQYF.

The rearrangement links TRBV7-2 to TRBJ2-5; D remains ambiguous. This CDR3 comprises 15 residues. V was trimmed by 1 base and J by 1 base, leaving 10 bases between them. Per germline, CDR1 SGHTA and CDR2 FQGNSA. CDR3 in DNA: TGTGCCAGCAGCTTAGTAGGGCGGCTCCAAGAGACCCAGTACTTC. Encoded protein: CASSLVGRLQETQYF.